These 25 T cell receptor beta chains originate from one sample sequenced in a study of T cell repertoires in cytomegalovirus infection. Their specific antigens are unknown. TCRdb re-called the reads with MiXCR, one entry per CDR3 protein. The table records about 140,000 distinct CDR3 sequences, 32% of them present only once. Sequenced here: CD8+ T cells from cultured PBMCs, sampled from culture after CMV antigen stimulation. Receptor source: a human donor in good health (CMV status not recorded). Some clones in this sample may be carry-over from other donors' samples.

This clonotype was seen a few times. This chain connects TRBV6-6 to TRBJ1-1, with D hard to call. V lost 5 bases and J 1 base, leaving 5 bases between the germline ends. Germline V gene sequence: CDR1 MNHNY, CDR2 SVGAGI (reference sequence). The CDR3 consists of 12 residues. The CDR3 reads CASSISNTEAFF. Here the CDR3 DNA reads TGTGCCAGCAGTATCTCGAACACTGAAGCTTTCTTT.

There are many counts of this clonotype. The chain employs TRBV6-1 and TRBJ2-1; TRBD2 is a possible D gene (7 bases). Germline values: CDR1 MNHNS, CDR2 SASEGT. The CDR3 loop spans 14 amino acids. V lost 8 bases, J lost 0 bases, and 11 bases lay in between. In DNA form, the CDR3 reads TGTGCCAGCCGGGGGGCCAGCTCCTACAATGAGCAGTTCTTC. It translates to CASRGASSYNEQFF.

The genes are TRBV27 and TRBJ2-7, with 7 nucleotides matching TRBD1. The germline CDR1 and CDR2 sequences are MNHEY and SMNVEV (reference sequence). This CDR3 is 13 amino acids long. With 10 bases clipped from V and 3 bases from J, the junction kept 9 bases outside the gene matches. CDR3 loop: CATSDRAGYEQYF. CDR3 DNA: TGTGCCACCTCCGACAGGGCTGGCTACGAGCAGTACTTC.

This chain joins TRBV6-6 and TRBJ2-7; D remains ambiguous. V lost 5 bases and J lost 5, with 10 bases in between. Germline CDR1 is MNHNY and CDR2 is SVGAGI (reference sequence). The CDR3 totals 12 residues. The CDR3 here is CASSPGIHEQYF. The CDR3 nucleotides read TGTGCCAGCAGTCCGGGTATCCACGAGCAGTACTTC.

The chain is built from TRBV4-1 and TRBJ2-7; 8 positions agree with TRBD2. The CDR3 spans 17 residues. Germline CDR1 is MGHRA and CDR2 is YSYEKL. V shed 1 base and J 3 bases; nucleotides not matched to a gene: 11. In DNA, the CDR3 is TGCGCCAGCAGCCAAGGGTTAGAGACGGGGGGGATCTACGAGCAGTACTTC. Translation: CASSQGLETGGIYEQYF.

This chain links TRBV20-1 with TRBJ2-1; tentatively, D is TRBD1 (6 bases). Germline lookup yields CDR1 DFQATT and CDR2 SNEGSKA (reference sequence). The CDR3 has 11 amino acids. CDR3 sequence reads: CTAPTGHEQFF. The CDR3 DNA reads TGCACCGCCCCAACAGGGCATGAGCAGTTCTTC.

This clonotype has only a few counts. J is TRBJ1-3 and V is TRBV27; D perhaps matches TRBD1 (6 bases). CDR3 length: 15 amino acids. The germline V and J ends were trimmed by 2 bases and 2 bases, with 10 bases remaining between them. Germline values: CDR1 MNHEY, CDR2 SMNVEV (reference sequence). CDR3 sequence: CASSLRGTAGNTIYF. CDR3 sequence (DNA): TGTGCCAGCAGTTTAAGGGGGACGGCTGGAAACACCATATATTTT.

This clonotype has ten or more counts. V gene TRBV12-3 or TRBV12-4 combines with J gene TRBJ2-1, with TRBD2 matching 12 bases. Losses at the gene ends were 3 bases for V and 4 bases for J; bases not matched to a gene: 1. This CDR3 has 15 residues. CDR3 residues: CASSFLAGGYNEQFF. The DNA of the CDR3 is TGTGCCAGCAGTTTTCTAGCGGGGGGGTACAATGAGCAGTTCTTC.

This clonotype was seen once. The V call is TRBV6-1, the J call TRBJ2-1; D is possibly TRBD1 or TRBD2 (5 bases each). The V gene lost 10 bases and the J gene lost 10 bases, with 14 bases spanning the gap. The germline CDR1 and CDR2 sequences are MNHNS and SASEGT. The CDR3 has 11 residues. CDR3 region: CAIYSGTEQFF. For the CDR3, the DNA is TGTGCCATATACTCCGGGACCGAGCAGTTCTTC.

The CDR3 DNA reads TGTGCCAGCAGCTCCGGACAGGACTCTGGGGCCAACGTCCTGACTTTC. This codes for CASSSGQDSGANVLTF. V gene TRBV7-6 combines with J gene TRBJ2-6, with 7 nucleotides matching TRBD1. The junction had 3 bases not matched to a gene; V was cut back by 4 bases and J by 0 bases. This CDR3 comprises 16 residues. Germline CDR1 SGHVS, CDR2 FNYEAQ.

This chain connects TRBV20-1 to TRBJ1-4, with D hard to call. The CDR3 has 14 amino acids. V lost 3 bases to trimming and J lost 7 bases, with 15 bases between them. Germline V CDR1 and CDR2: DFQATT, SNEGSKA (reference sequence). CDR3 amino acids: CSARGILKGEKLFF. The DNA of the CDR3 is TGCAGTGCTAGGGGCATCTTGAAGGGTGAAAAACTGTTTTTT.

V gene TRBV7-6 combines with J gene TRBJ1-4; D is possibly TRBD1 (5 bases). This CDR3 comprises 16 residues. The V gene's germline CDR1 is SGHVS and CDR2 FNYEAQ. Trimming cost V 5 bases and J 4 bases, with 17 bases left between them. In DNA form, the CDR3 reads TGTGCCAGCAGCCCCCCCGGGTCAGGGCTTAATGAAAAACTGTTTTTT. Amino acids: CASSPPGSGLNEKLFF. The full variable domain, rest sourced from reference TRBV7-6 and TRBJ1-4, is GAGVSQSPRYKVTKRGQDVALRCDPISGHVSLYWYRQALGQGPEFLTYFNYEAQQDKSGLPNDRFSAERPEGSISTLTIQRTEQRDSAMYRCASSPPGSGLNEKLFFGSGTQLSVL.

The genes are TRBV12-5 and TRBJ1-1; a possible D gene is TRBD1 (5 bases). Trimming took 3 bases from V and 8 from J, leaving 10 bases between them. The CDR3 extends over 12 amino acids. Germline V gives CDR1 LGHNT, CDR2 FRNRAP. The CDR3, as DNA: TGTGCTAGTGGTTTCGGGGGAGCGGAAGCTTTCTTT. This sequence encodes CASGFGGAEAFF.

This clonotype was counted a few times. This chain links TRBV12-3 or TRBV12-4 with TRBJ1-5; D may be TRBD1 (5 bases). The CDR3 covers 14 residues. The V gene lost 3 bases and the J gene lost 6 bases, with 12 bases spanning the gap. The CDR3 DNA reads as TGTGCCAGCAGTTTTGGGGGGACGAGTCAGCCCCAGCATTTT. Its protein is CASSFGGTSQPQHF.

This clonotype was seen many times. The chain is built from TRBV20-1 and TRBJ2-1, with a weak D call TRBD2 (6 bases). Trimming removed 1 base at V and 0 bases at J, with 13 bases between. In germline, CDR1 is DFQATT, CDR2 SNEGSKA (reference sequence). The length of the CDR3 is 16 residues. The chain's CDR3 is CSARARDSRSYNEQFF. CDR3 nucleotide sequence: TGCAGTGCTAGAGCCCGGGACTCGCGCTCCTACAATGAGCAGTTCTTC.

The genes are TRBV19 and TRBJ1-1; D is ambiguous. Trimming stripped 3 bases from V and 4 bases from J, with 9 bases between. CDR1 is LNHDA, CDR2 SQIVND, per germline (reference sequence). This CDR3 spans 13 amino acids. CDR3 amino acids: CASSMGAGTEAFF. The CDR3 nucleotides are TGTGCCAGTAGTATGGGTGCTGGCACTGAAGCTTTCTTT.

This clonotype was seen more than once but under ten times. J is TRBJ1-5 and V is TRBV19, with D hard to call. Germline V gives CDR1 LNHDA, CDR2 SQIVND (reference sequence). This CDR3 contains 13 residues. V lost 4 bases, J lost 4 bases, and 8 bases lay in between. The CDR3 sequence: CASSSAGNQPQHF. CDR3 DNA: TGTGCCAGTAGTAGTGCTGGAAATCAGCCCCAGCATTTT.

The chain combines TRBV12-3 or TRBV12-4 with TRBJ1-2; D is unresolved. Trimming stripped 6 bases from V and 3 bases from J, with 5 bases between. The CDR3 length is 11 residues. CDR3 sequence reads: CASRTDYGYTF. The CDR3, as DNA: TGTGCCAGCAGAACGGACTATGGCTACACCTTC.

This clonotype was observed a handful of times. This rearrangement joins TRBV7-4 to TRBJ2-1, with D possibly being TRBD1 (5 bases). This CDR3 contains 11 residues. The V and J ends lost 1 base and 12 bases respectively, with 7 bases between them. Germline assignment: CDR1 SGHVT and CDR2 SQSDAQ. This CDR3 is CASSLGGLQFF. CDR3 nucleotide sequence: TGTGCCAGCAGCTTAGGGGGCCTGCAGTTCTTC.

The chain has TRBV27 and TRBJ1-2; D gene unclear. The CDR3 runs 17 residues. The germline gives CDR1 MNHEY, CDR2 SMNVEV (reference sequence). Trimming cost V 5 bases and J 2 bases, with 21 bases left between them. This CDR3 is CASSDTPAFLPNYGYTF. The CDR3 DNA reads TGTGCCAGCAGTGACACCCCAGCCTTCTTACCCAACTATGGCTACACCTTC.

The chain couples TRBV4-1 to TRBJ1-2; possible D gene TRBD1, 6 bases. This CDR3 is built from 16 residues. CDR1 and CDR2 from the germline V gene are MGHRA and YSYEKL. V was clipped by 3 bases and J by 3 bases, with 17 bases between them. CDR3 DNA sequence: TGCGCCAGCAGCCACCCTGGGGGCCATCTCTACTATGGCTACACCTTC. This sequence encodes CASSHPGGHLYYGYTF.

The chain is built from TRBV4-1 and TRBJ1-2; D may be TRBD1 (6 bases). V lost 4 bases to trimming and J lost 6 bases, with 12 bases between them. The CDR3 extends over 13 amino acids. The V gene's germline CDR1 is MGHRA and CDR2 YSYEKL. The CDR3 region is CASSLVGADGYTF. CDR3 DNA: TGCGCCAGCAGCCTGGTGGGGGCAGATGGCTACACCTTC.

J is TRBJ2-5 and V is TRBV6-1, with D unresolved. V lost 3 bases, J lost 0 bases, and 11 bases lay in between. Germline CDR1 and CDR2: MNHNS and SASEGT. The CDR3 spans 15 residues. The DNA of the CDR3 is TGTGCCAGCAGTGACACCTTGGAGAACCAAGAGACCCAGTACTTC. Residues: CASSDTLENQETQYF.

This clonotype was found many times. The chain has TRBV5-6 and TRBJ1-1; D is unresolved. V lost 4 bases and J lost 5, with 21 bases in between. The germline V gene has CDR1 SGHDT and CDR2 YYEEEE. The CDR3 is 16 amino acids. The CDR3 DNA is TGTGCCAGCAGCGAAAGGGAGGGTGGATTCGGGACTGAAGCTTTCTTT. Protein sequence: CASSEREGGFGTEAFF.

The chain carries TRBV19 and TRBJ1-1; D remains unclear. CDR1 and CDR2 (germline): LNHDA, SQIVND (reference sequence). Trimming took 3 bases from V and 6 from J, leaving 8 bases between them. The CDR3 runs 12 residues. The CDR3 sequence: CASSILGSEAFF. The CDR3 bases are TGTGCCAGTAGTATCTTAGGCTCTGAAGCTTTCTTT.